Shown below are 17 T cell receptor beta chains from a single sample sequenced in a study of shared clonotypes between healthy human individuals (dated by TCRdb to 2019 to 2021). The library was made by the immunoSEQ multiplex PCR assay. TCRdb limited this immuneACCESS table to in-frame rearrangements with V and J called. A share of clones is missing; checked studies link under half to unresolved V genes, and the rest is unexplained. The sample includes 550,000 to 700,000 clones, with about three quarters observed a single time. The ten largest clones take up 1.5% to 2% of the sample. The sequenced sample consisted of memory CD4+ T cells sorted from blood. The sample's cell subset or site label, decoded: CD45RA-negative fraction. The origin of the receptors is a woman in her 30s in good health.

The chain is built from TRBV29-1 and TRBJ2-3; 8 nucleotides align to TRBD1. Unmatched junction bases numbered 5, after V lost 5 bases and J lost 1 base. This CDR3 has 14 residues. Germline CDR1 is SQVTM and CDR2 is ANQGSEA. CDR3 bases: TGCAGCGTTAGACCGGGACAGGGCACAGATACGCAGTATTTT. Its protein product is CSVRPGQGTDTQYF.

The chain's CDR3 is CASRTSGSYSYEQYF. CDR3 bases: TGTGCCAGCAGAACTAGCGGGAGTTACTCCTACGAGCAGTACTTC. The chain combines TRBV6-6 with TRBJ2-7, with 11 bases that match TRBD2. This CDR3 spans 15 amino acids. V lost 6 bases, J lost 0 bases, and 4 bases stayed unmatched. Germline CDR1 reads MNHNY; CDR2 reads SVGAGI (reference sequence).

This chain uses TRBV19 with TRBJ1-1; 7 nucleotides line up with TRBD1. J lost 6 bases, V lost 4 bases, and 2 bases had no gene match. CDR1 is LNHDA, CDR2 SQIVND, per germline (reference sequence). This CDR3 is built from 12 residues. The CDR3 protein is CASSTRGSEAFF. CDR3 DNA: TGTGCCAGTAGTACCAGGGGGTCTGAAGCTTTCTTT.

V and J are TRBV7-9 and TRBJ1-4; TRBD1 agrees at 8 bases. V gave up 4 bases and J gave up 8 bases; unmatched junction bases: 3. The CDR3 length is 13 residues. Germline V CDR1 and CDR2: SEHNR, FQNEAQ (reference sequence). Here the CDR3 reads CASSSRTGEKLFF. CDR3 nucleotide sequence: TGTGCCAGCAGCTCTCGGACAGGGGAAAAACTGTTTTTT.

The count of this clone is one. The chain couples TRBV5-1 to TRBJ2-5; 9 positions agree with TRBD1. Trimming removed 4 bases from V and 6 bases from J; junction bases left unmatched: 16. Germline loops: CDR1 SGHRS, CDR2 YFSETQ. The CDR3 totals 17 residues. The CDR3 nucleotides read TGCGCCAGCAGCATGAAAACTGGACAGGGGTGGATTAAGACCCAGTACTTC. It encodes CASSMKTGQGWIKTQYF.

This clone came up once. The CDR3 protein is CASSSRALSGTGELFF. The DNA for the CDR3 is TGTGCCAGTAGTTCCCGGGCCCTCTCGGGAACCGGGGAGCTGTTTTTT. The chain employs TRBV19 and TRBJ2-2; maybe TRBD2 (5 bases). Trimming shortened V by 5 bases and J by 5 bases, and 18 bases separated the two germline ends. This CDR3 has 16 amino acids. CDR1 LNHDA and CDR2 SQIVND come from the germline V gene (reference sequence).

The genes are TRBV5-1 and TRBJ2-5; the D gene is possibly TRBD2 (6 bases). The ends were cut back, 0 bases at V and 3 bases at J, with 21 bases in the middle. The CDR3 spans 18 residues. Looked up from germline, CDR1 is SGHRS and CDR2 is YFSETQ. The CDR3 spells CASSLVRGAGPGKETQYF. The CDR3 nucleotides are TGCGCCAGCAGCTTGGTAAGGGGTGCGGGGCCCGGAAAAGAGACCCAGTACTTC.

CDR3 sequence reads: CASRLGRTAEAFF. The CDR3 DNA follows: TGTGCAAGTCGCTTAGGTCGGACGGCTGAAGCTTTCTTT. The chain has TRBV12-2 and TRBJ1-1. TRBV12-2 has pseudogene status. This CDR3 spans 13 amino acids.

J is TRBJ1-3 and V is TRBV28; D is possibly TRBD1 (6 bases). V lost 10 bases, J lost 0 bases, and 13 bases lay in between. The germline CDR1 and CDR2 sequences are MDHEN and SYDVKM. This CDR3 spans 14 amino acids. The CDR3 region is CATKTGRSGNTIYF. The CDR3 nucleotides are TGTGCCACGAAGACAGGCCGCTCTGGAAACACCATATATTTT.

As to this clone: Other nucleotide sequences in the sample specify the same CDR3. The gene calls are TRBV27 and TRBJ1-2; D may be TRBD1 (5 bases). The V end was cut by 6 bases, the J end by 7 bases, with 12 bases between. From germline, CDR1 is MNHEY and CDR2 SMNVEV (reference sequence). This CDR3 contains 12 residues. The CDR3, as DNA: TGTGCCAGCAGCTCTGGGGCAGGTGGCTACACCTTC. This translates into CASSSGAGGYTF.

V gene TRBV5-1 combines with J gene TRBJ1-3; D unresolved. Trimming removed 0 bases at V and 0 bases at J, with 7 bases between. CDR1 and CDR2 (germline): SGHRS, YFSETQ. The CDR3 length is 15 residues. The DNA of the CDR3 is TGCGCCAGCAGCTTGGCCCCGAACTCTGGAAACACCATATATTTT. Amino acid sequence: CASSLAPNSGNTIYF. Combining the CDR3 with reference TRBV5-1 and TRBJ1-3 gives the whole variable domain KAGVTQTPRYLIKTRGQQVTLSCSPISGHRSVSWYQQTPGQGLQFLFEYFSETQRNKGNFPGRFSGRQFSNSRSEMNVSTLELGDSALYLCASSLAPNSGNTIYFGEGSWLTVV.

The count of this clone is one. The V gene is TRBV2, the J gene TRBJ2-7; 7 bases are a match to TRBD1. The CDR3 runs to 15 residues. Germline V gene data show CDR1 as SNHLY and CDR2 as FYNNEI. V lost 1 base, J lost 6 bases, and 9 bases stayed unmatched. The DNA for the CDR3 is TGTGCCAGCAGTGAAGAGATTAGGGGGCTCTCCGAGCAGTACTTC. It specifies CASSEEIRGLSEQYF.

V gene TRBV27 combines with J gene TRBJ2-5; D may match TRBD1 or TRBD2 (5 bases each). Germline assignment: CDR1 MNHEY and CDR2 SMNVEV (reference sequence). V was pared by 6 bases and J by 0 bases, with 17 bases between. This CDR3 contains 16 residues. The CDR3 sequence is CASSARPGPYQETQYF. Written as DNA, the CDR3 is TGTGCCAGCAGCGCCAGGCCGGGACCTTACCAAGAGACCCAGTACTTC.

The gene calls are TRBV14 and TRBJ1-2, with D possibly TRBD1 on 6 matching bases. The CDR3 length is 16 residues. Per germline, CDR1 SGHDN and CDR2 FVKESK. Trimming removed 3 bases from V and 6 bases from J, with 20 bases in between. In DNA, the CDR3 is TGTGCCAGCAGCCAGCATAGGTGGGGGCCGGCGAATGGCTACACCTTC. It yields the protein CASSQHRWGPANGYTF.

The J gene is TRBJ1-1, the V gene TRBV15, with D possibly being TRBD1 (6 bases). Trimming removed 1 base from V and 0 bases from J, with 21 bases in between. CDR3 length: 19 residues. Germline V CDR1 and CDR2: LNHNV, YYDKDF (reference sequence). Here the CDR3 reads CATSRASLGQGYVNTEAFF. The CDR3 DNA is TGTGCCACCAGCAGAGCTTCATTGGGGCAGGGGTATGTGAACACTGAAGCTTTCTTT. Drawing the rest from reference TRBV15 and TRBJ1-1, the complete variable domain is DAMVIQNPRYQVTQFGKPVTLSCSQTLNHNVMYWYQQKSSQAPKLLFHYYDKDFNNEADTPDNFQSRRPNTSFCFLDIRSPGLGDTAMYLCATSRASLGQGYVNTEAFFGQGTRLTVV.

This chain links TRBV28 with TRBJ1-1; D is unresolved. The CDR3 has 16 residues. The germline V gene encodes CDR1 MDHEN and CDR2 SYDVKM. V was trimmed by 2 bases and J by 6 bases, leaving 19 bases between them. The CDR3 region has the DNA TGTGCCAGCAGTTTACATCCTCGTAGTACCTTCTCTGAAGCTTTCTTT. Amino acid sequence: CASSLHPRSTFSEAFF.

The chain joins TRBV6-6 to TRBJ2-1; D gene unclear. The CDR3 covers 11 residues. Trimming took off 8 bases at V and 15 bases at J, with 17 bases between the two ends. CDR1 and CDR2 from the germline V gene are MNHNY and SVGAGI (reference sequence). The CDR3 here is CASALEGPPFF. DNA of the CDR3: TGTGCCAGCGCCCTGGAAGGGCCCCCGTTCTTC.